This note documents a single T cell receptor beta chain sequence. The data were obtained in a study of blood T cell repertoires in COVID-19. Study summary: PBMCs, B-cell-depleted T cells, or T cells were the source of the cDNA or gDNA that made up the material.

Authors' data handling: The authors estimated nucleated cell counts from reference gene primer amplification. Produced via immunoSEQ multiplex PCR; TCRdb's table is partial and in-frame only. The D gene and trimming were derived from the DNA, and the V and J assignments and clone size from that table. This table has around 190,000 clones, 79% appearing once. J gave up 8 bases and V 8 bases, and 8 bases lay outside the gene matches. The germline CDR1 and CDR2 sequences are MDHEN and SYDVKM. The CDR3 consists of 13 residues. The sequence was obtained from a woman between 35 and 50 years old with COVID-19, enrolled during active disease. The sequenced sample was peripheral blood. The V call is TRBV28, the J call TRBJ1-2, with 10 bases that match TRBD1. This CDR3 reads CASSYPDRGGYTF. For the CDR3, the DNA is TGTGCCAGCTCTTATCCGGACAGGGGGGGCTACACCTTC.